This is a list of T cell receptor beta chains from one sample in a study of glioma-infiltrating T cells after dendritic cell vaccination. Data came from immunoSEQ multiplex PCR; TCRdb stores just in-frame clones and leaves some out. The sample has 100,000 or so clones, 90% seen once; the top ten hold approximately 2.7%. The sample was blood, taken after dendritic cell vaccination. Receptors originate from a human donor with glioblastoma. Each CDR3 is given with its conserved first and last residue. The order of the fields is J gene, V gene, clone size, D gene, CDR3 protein, CDR3 DNA. D genes are given only for firm matches. The listing skips clone size in some rows; elsewhere it reads once, few, many or a size class.

>TRBJ2-2|TRBV7-3|NA|TRBD2
CASSLSPSGGTGELFF
TGTGCCAGCAGCTTAAGTCCTAGCGGGGGCACCGGGGAGCTGTTTTTT
>TRBJ2-3|TRBV19|NA|TRBD1
CASSNTGGITDTQYF
TGTGCCAGTAGTAATACAGGGGGGATCACAGATACGCAGTATTTT
>TRBJ1-1|TRBV7-2|NA|NA
CASSLAAGESFF
TGTGCCAGCAGCTTGGCGGCAGGGGAGTCTTTCTTT
>TRBJ2-2|TRBV5-6|NA|NA
CASSQRLRASNTGELFF
TGTGCCAGCAGCCAAAGACTGAGGGCTTCGAACACCGGGGAGCTGTTTTTT
>TRBJ2-2|TRBV21-1|NA|NA
CASSIPAGGKNTGELFF
TGTGCCAGCAGCATCCCAGCGGGAGGGAAGAACACCGGGGAGCTGTTTTTT
>TRBJ1-1|TRBV29-1|NA|NA
CSVDSIGTEAFF
TGCAGCGTTGATTCCATCGGCACTGAAGCTTTCTTT
>TRBJ1-2|TRBV5-4|once|TRBD1
CASSRGQGADYGYTF
TGTGCCAGCAGCCGAGGACAGGGGGCAGACTATGGCTACACCTTC
>TRBJ1-2|TRBV5-4|NA|NA
CASSLVARRDYGYTF
TGTGCCAGCAGCTTGGTAGCCAGGCGGGACTATGGCTACACCTTC
>TRBJ2-1|TRBV18|NA|TRBD2
CASSPAGGMGARNNEQFF
TGTGCCAGCTCACCTGCGGGAGGCATGGGCGCACGGAACAATGAGCAGTTCTTC
>TRBJ2-2|TRBV5-1|NA|TRBD1
CASSPGQGAIGELFF
TGCGCCAGCAGCCCGGGACAGGGGGCGATCGGGGAGCTGTTTTTT
>TRBJ1-5|TRBV6-5|NA|TRBD1
CASSYGQEDQPQHF
TGTGCCAGCAGTTACGGACAGGAAGATCAGCCCCAGCATTTT
>TRBJ2-7|TRBV6-1|NA|TRBD2
CASSRTSGSYEQYF
TGTGCCAGCAGTCGGACTAGCGGTTCCTACGAGCAGTACTTC
>TRBJ1-4|TRBV27|once|NA
CASSSGGSGEKLFF
TGTGCCAGCAGTTCCGGGGGGAGCGGTGAAAAACTGTTTTTT
>TRBJ1-2|TRBV19|few|NA
CASSLRQATNYGYTF
TGTGCCAGTAGTCTACGACAGGCTACTAACTATGGCTACACCTTC
>TRBJ2-7|TRBV2|NA|TRBD1
CASSATGNYEQYF
TGTGCCAGCAGTGCGACAGGGAACTACGAGCAGTACTTC
>TRBJ2-7|TRBV10-1|NA|TRBD2
CASSESSGYNYEQYF
TGCGCCAGCAGTGAGTCTAGCGGGTATAACTACGAGCAGTACTTC
>TRBJ2-7|TRBV2|NA|NA
CASRTFNSYEQYF
TGTGCCAGCAGAACTTTCAACTCCTACGAGCAGTACTTC
>TRBJ1-6|TRBV15|NA|NA
CATSRDRTGNSPLHF
TGTGCCACCAGCAGAGATCGCACGGGAAATTCACCCCTCCACTTT
>TRBJ1-4|TRBV18|NA|TRBD1
CASSSGQLFKLFF
TGTGCCAGCTCATCGGGACAGCTCTTTAAACTGTTTTTT
>TRBJ1-5|TRBV5-1|NA|TRBD1
CASSFQGASNQPQHF
TGCGCCAGCAGCTTCCAGGGGGCGAGCAATCAGCCCCAGCATTTT
>TRBJ2-1|TRBV25-1|NA|NA
CASSPMPYPSDNEQFF
TGTGCCAGCAGTCCCATGCCCTATCCTTCGGACAATGAGCAGTTCTTC
>TRBJ2-6|TRBV19|NA|TRBD1
CASSIATAGTGVRGANVLTF
TGTGCCAGTAGTATAGCAACGGCGGGGACAGGGGTACGTGGGGCCAACGTCCTGACTTTC
>TRBJ1-2|TRBV5-6|NA|TRBD1
CASRGQGLSGYGYTF
TGTGCCAGCAGGGGACAGGGGCTAAGTGGCTATGGCTACACCTTC
>TRBJ1-1|TRBV5-1|NA|TRBD1
CASSFGTENTEAFF
TGCGCCAGCAGCTTCGGGACAGAAAACACTGAAGCTTTCTTT
>TRBJ1-6|TRBV27|NA|NA
CASSFQRILNSPLHF
TGTGCCAGCAGTTTCCAGAGGATCCTTAATTCACCCCTCCACTTT
>TRBJ2-2|TRBV6-5|NA|NA
CASAPGSGDTGELFF
TGTGCCAGCGCTCCGGGATCCGGGGACACCGGGGAGCTGTTTTTT